This is a list of T cell receptor beta chains from one sample in a study of glioma-infiltrating T cells after dendritic cell vaccination. TCRdb's table, derived via immunoSEQ multiplex PCR, lists solely in-frame clones and lacks some. Among around 96,000 clones listed, approximately 80% were seen once. This material consisted of blood, taken before dendritic cell vaccination. These receptors originate from a human donor with glioblastoma. The CDR3 runs from the conserved cysteine through the conserved F or W. A D gene is named only where the DNA matches it firmly. Clone size is shown for a subset of rows, as once, few, many or a class of expanded clone.

TRBJ1-5 few TRBD1 TRBV10-3 TGTGCCATCAGTGACCCGGACAGGGTAAGCAATCAGCCCCAGCATTTT CAISDPDRVSNQPQHF
TRBJ2-4 - - TRBV6-5 TGTGCCAGCAGTCCCAGGGGAGGGGTGGAGGACATTCAGTACTTC CASSPRGGVEDIQYF
TRBJ1-6 - - TRBV25-1 TGTGCCAGCACTTCGGGAAGCAATAATTCACCCCTCCACTTT CASTSGSNNSPLHF
TRBJ1-5 - - TRBV5-1 TGCGCCAGCAGCCCCCGCCCAGGGGTGGATCAGCCCCAGCATTTT CASSPRPGVDQPQHF
TRBJ2-1 few TRBD2 TRBV30 TGTGCCTGGAGTACCCAGGGACTAGCGGATTACAATGAGCAGTTCTTC CAWSTQGLADYNEQFF
TRBJ1-3 - TRBD1 TRBV28 TGTGCCAGCACGGACAGGACCCCTCTAGCTGGAAACACCATATATTTT CASTDRTPLAGNTIYF
TRBJ1-1 few TRBD1 TRBV30 TGTGCCTCGGGACAGGGGGCTACTGAAGCTTTCTTT CASGQGATEAFF
TRBJ2-2 - TRBD2 TRBV13 TGTGCCAGCAGTCCCTTCGCGGGAGCGGGTTTTACCGGGGAGCTGTTTTTT CASSPFAGAGFTGELFF
TRBJ2-1 - TRBD2 TRBV27 TGTGCCAGCAGTTCCACCAGACTAGCGGGAGGGCCAAATGAGCAGTTCTTC CASSSTRLAGGPNEQFF
TRBJ1-2 few TRBD1 TRBV6-5 TGTGCCAGCAGCCCCACACAGGGGAGGAACTATGGCTACACCTTC CASSPTQGRNYGYTF
TRBJ2-5 - TRBD1 TRBV5-1 TGCGCCAGCAGCTTTGGACAGGGGGTGAAAGAGACCCAGTACTTC CASSFGQGVKETQYF
TRBJ1-1 - TRBD1 TRBV30 TGTGCCTGGAGTGTACGTCCAGGGGGGAACACTGAAGCTTTCTTT CAWSVRPGGNTEAFF
TRBJ1-4 - - TRBV15 TGTGCCACCATGAGGGGGACCGATGAAAAACTGTTTTTT CATMRGTDEKLFF
TRBJ1-1 few - TRBV6-6 TGTGCCAGCAGTTACAAAGAGGCTTTCTTT CASSYKEAFF
TRBJ2-6 once - TRBV11-3 TGTGCCAGCAGCGGGACAGGGGCCAACGTCCTGACTTTC CASSGTGANVLTF
TRBJ2-2 - TRBD2 TRBV9 TGTGCCAGCAGCGTATCACTAGCGGGGACCGGGGAGCTGTTTTTT CASSVSLAGTGELFF
TRBJ2-2 - - TRBV2 TGTGCCAGCTTCAACGGGGAGCTGTTTTTT CASFNGELFF
TRBJ1-3 - - TRBV19 TGTGCCAGTAGGGACACCTCTGGAAACACCATATATTTT CASRDTSGNTIYF
TRBJ2-7 - - TRBV5-4 TGTGCCAGCAGCTTGGATGCGGGATCCTACGAGCAGTACTTC CASSLDAGSYEQYF
TRBJ1-5 - - TRBV19 TGTGCCAGTAGTACACAGTTCAATCAGCCCCAGCATTTT CASSTQFNQPQHF
TRBJ2-7 - TRBD2 TRBV28 TGTGCCAGCAGCCCCACTAGCGGAGGGGTCCTCTACGAGCAGTACTTC CASSPTSGGVLYEQYF
TRBJ1-3 - TRBD1 TRBV6-1 TGTGCCAGCAGGGGGCAGGGGGCTAACACCATATATTTT CASRGQGANTIYF
TRBJ1-1 - - TRBV6-1 TGTGCCAGCTCGTATACTAGACTGAACACTGAAGCTTTCTTT CASSYTRLNTEAFF
TRBJ1-4 - TRBD1 TRBV15 TGTGCCACCAGCAGAGGACAGGGGGCGGGACATGAAAAACTGTTTTTT CATSRGQGAGHEKLFF
TRBJ2-7 - - TRBV7-9 TGTGCCAGCAGCTTACCCACGGGAGGACAGTGGACCTACGAGCAGTACTTC CASSLPTGGQWTYEQYF
TRBJ2-3 - TRBD2 TRBV9 TGTGCCAGCAGCGCGGGGGGTAGCACAGATACGCAGTATTTT CASSAGGSTDTQYF
TRBJ2-7 - - TRBV10-3 TGTGCCATCAGTGGCACCGGTCGGGAGCAGTACTTC CAISGTGREQYF
TRBJ2-7 - - TRBV15 TGTGCCACCAGCACCCCCAGCTACGAGCAGTACTTC CATSTPSYEQYF
TRBJ2-3 - TRBD2 TRBV30 TGTGCCTGGAGTGTCCTAGCGGGTGGATATAGCACAGATACGCAGTATTTT CAWSVLAGGYSTDTQYF
TRBJ2-7 - TRBD1 TRBV7-9 TGTGCCAGCAGCCGCGGGACAGGTTTCTACGAGCAGTACTTC CASSRGTGFYEQYF
TRBJ1-2 - - TRBV11-3 TGTGCCAGCAGCTTAGATCTTTCTTTTGCGGCACAGGAGAACTATGGCTACACCTTC CASSLDLSFAAQENYGYTF
TRBJ2-7 - - TRBV18 TGTGCCAGCTCATACAGTAGTCCCTACGAGCAGTACTTC CASSYSSPYEQYF
TRBJ1-2 - - TRBV2 TGTGCCAGCAGTGAACAGGGCTGGGGTAACTATGGCTACACCTTC CASSEQGWGNYGYTF
TRBJ2-1 - TRBD2 TRBV4-2 TGTGCCAGCAGCCCATCCCTCATAGCGGGAGGGAGAAATGAGCAGTTCTTC CASSPSLIAGGRNEQFF
TRBJ2-1 - TRBD2 TRBV27 TGTGCCAGCAGTCCCCCGGGAGGGGGCTCCTACAATGAGCAGTTCTTC CASSPPGGGSYNEQFF
TRBJ2-7 - - TRBV5-1 TGCGCCAGCAGCCGGGGGGGACAGATCTACGAGCAGTACTTC CASSRGGQIYEQYF
TRBJ2-2 - - TRBV5-8 TGTGCCAGCAAAAGGGGGTATAACACCGGGGAGCTGTTTTTT CASKRGYNTGELFF
TRBJ1-3 once - TRBV30 TGTGCCTGGAGTGACGGGAGGGACACCATATATTTT CAWSDGRDTIYF
TRBJ1-5 - - TRBV28 TGTGCCAGCACCACCACAGGGTTAGGACAGCCCCAGCATTTT CASTTTGLGQPQHF
TRBJ1-1 - - TRBV7-9 TGTGCCAGCAGCTTATTAGGGGACACTGAAGCTTTCTTT CASSLLGDTEAFF
TRBJ1-1 - - TRBV7-9 TGTGCCAGCAGCTTTACGGGGTTCGAAGCTTTCTTT CASSFTGFEAFF
TRBJ2-2 - - TRBV5-1 TGCGCCAGCAGCTTTGGCTCGGGGATGAACACCGGGGAGCTGTTTTTT CASSFGSGMNTGELFF
TRBJ1-6 many - TRBV6-5 TGTGCCAGCAGTTACTCGACAGGATACAATTCACCCCTCCACTTT CASSYSTGYNSPLHF